What follows are 20 T cell receptor beta chains derived from one specimen sequenced in a study of PD-1 blockade in classical Hodgkin lymphoma (TCRdb year 2020). The library relied on the immunoSEQ multiplex PCR assay. TCRdb carries this immuneACCESS record with in-frame sequences only. Its versions omit some clonotypes, under half of them owing to an unresolved V gene in the studies checked, with the rest unexplained. A total of approximately 17,000 clones appear in this sample, less than 70% of them only once. Together, the top ten hold 7.8% of the sample. The time point label of this sample denotes: cycle 4 day 1 (C4D1), after six to seven weeks of nivolumab. Every trial patient had relapsed after autologous stem cell transplantation, and cohorts A, B and C differed in prior brentuximab vedotin exposure. The starting material was peripheral blood mononuclear cells (PBMCs), obtained before the fourth cycle of nivolumab. All receptors derive from a human donor with classical Hodgkin lymphoma.

The chain couples TRBV18 to TRBJ2-7, with TRBD2 as a possible D gene (6 bases). The V end lost 3 bases, the J end lost 3 bases, and 12 bases lay between the germline ends. The CDR3 is 14 amino acids. CDR1 is KGHSH, CDR2 LQKENI, per germline. Written as DNA, the CDR3 is TGTGCCAGCTCACCGTTAGCGGTAGGCTACGAGCAGTACTTC. It codes for CASSPLAVGYEQYF.

The chain employs TRBV27 and TRBJ2-2, with D perhaps TRBD1 (5 bases). Germline assignment: CDR1 MNHEY and CDR2 SMNVEV (reference sequence). V was shortened by 2 bases and J by 5 bases, with 6 bases between the two germline ends. There are 13 residues in the CDR3. The CDR3 sequence: CASSLQGTGELFF. The CDR3 coding sequence is TGTGCCAGCAGTTTACAGGGTACCGGGGAGCTGTTTTTT.

The chain uses TRBV4-2 and TRBJ2-4; TRBD2 matches 12 bases. The J segment lost 2 bases and the V segment lost 1 base, leaving 12 bases of the junction unmatched. The CDR3 is 20 residues long. Germline values: CDR1 LGHNA, CDR2 YNFKEQ. The CDR3 here is CASSQVHRLAGDGTKNIQYF. Written as DNA, the CDR3 is TGTGCCAGCAGCCAAGTTCATCGACTAGCGGGAGATGGGACCAAAAACATTCAGTACTTC.

V gene TRBV5-4 combines with J gene TRBJ2-7, with a possible D match to TRBD2 (6 bases). Germline values: CDR1 SGHNT, CDR2 YYREEE (reference sequence). The length of the CDR3 is 14 residues. V lost 5 bases to trimming and J lost 5 bases, with 17 bases between them. The CDR3 DNA is TGTGCCAGCAGTTGGAACGGGAGATCCCACGAGCAGTACTTC. Its protein product is CASSWNGRSHEQYF.

V usage is TRBV14 and J usage is TRBJ2-3; D is uncertain. V lost 6 bases to trimming and J lost 0 bases, with 7 bases between them. Looked up from germline, CDR1 is SGHDN and CDR2 is FVKESK. The CDR3 covers 13 residues. CDR3 bases: TGTGCCAGCAGTTATATTAGCACAGATACGCAGTATTTT. This codes for CASSYISTDTQYF.

The genes are TRBV27 and TRBJ1-5; D may be TRBD1 (5 bases). The CDR3 runs 14 residues. Trimming cost V 2 bases and J 1 base, with 6 bases left between them. Germline V gene lookup returns CDR1 MNHEY and CDR2 SMNVEV (reference sequence). CDR3 coding DNA: TGTGCCAGCAGTTTAGGGGGGAGCAATCAGCCCCAGCATTTT. Its translation: CASSLGGSNQPQHF.

The chain joins TRBV5-1 to TRBJ2-2; D remains unclear. Deletions cut 0 bases from V and 7 bases from J, with 7 bases between. Germline CDR1 and CDR2: SGHRS and YFSETQ. The CDR3 totals 13 residues. As DNA, the CDR3 is TGCGCCAGCAGCTTGGTTGGAAACGGGGAGCTGTTTTTT. This translates into CASSLVGNGELFF.

A note on this clone: The same CDR3 can be traced to other DNA sequences in this sample. The rearrangement links TRBV18 to TRBJ2-7; D unclear. The CDR3 length is 12 residues. The V and J ends lost 4 bases and 0 bases respectively, with 4 bases between them. Germline V gene data show CDR1 as KGHSH and CDR2 as LQKENI. The CDR3 DNA reads TGTGCCAGCTCACAGAGCTCCTACGAGCAGTACTTC. This sequence encodes CASSQSSYEQYF.

Comments on this clone: The sample holds other DNA sequences that translate to the same CDR3. This chain uses TRBV4-1 with TRBJ2-2, with 7 nucleotides matching TRBD2. The CDR3 runs to 14 residues. Germline V gene sequence: CDR1 MGHRA, CDR2 YSYEKL. V lost 6 bases, J lost 9 bases, and 10 bases stayed unmatched. CDR3 loop: CASRGDGRGRELFF. Written as DNA, the CDR3 is TGCGCCAGCAGGGGGGACGGGCGGGGGAGGGAGCTGTTTTTT.

The chain combines TRBV27 with TRBJ2-2; 11 bases align to TRBD2. From germline, CDR1 is MNHEY and CDR2 SMNVEV (reference sequence). This CDR3 region has 19 residues. V dropped 4 bases and J dropped 2; count of bases not matched to a gene: 12. CDR3 in amino acids: CASSSILAGAWENTGELFF. In DNA form, the CDR3 reads TGTGCCAGCAGTTCGATACTAGCGGGAGCGTGGGAAAACACCGGGGAGCTGTTTTTT.

The chain employs TRBV11-2 and TRBJ2-7, with no clear D. Germline CDR1 is SGHAT and CDR2 is FQNNGV. V was trimmed by 0 bases and J by 7 bases, leaving 22 bases between them. CDR3 size: 17 residues. The CDR3 DNA sequence: TGTGCCAGCAGCTTAGATCCTGGTAGCTCTAAGCAAGTAGAGCAGTACTTC. Protein product: CASSLDPGSSKQVEQYF.

The rearrangement uses TRBV5-8 and TRBJ2-1; possibly TRBD2 for D (6 bases). Trimming left V 0 bases short and J 5 bases short, with 12 bases between. The germline V gene has CDR1 SGHTS and CDR2 YDEGEE. This CDR3 is built from 15 residues. As DNA, the CDR3 is TGTGCCAGCAGCTTGGACAGCGGGCCTAACAATGAGCAGTTCTTC. It specifies CASSLDSGPNNEQFF.

The chain combines TRBV19 with TRBJ2-1; TRBD2 aligns across 8 bases. There are 16 residues in the CDR3. Germline-derived CDR1 and CDR2 are LNHDA and SQIVND (reference sequence). The J segment lost 9 bases and the V segment lost 2 bases, leaving 12 bases of the junction unmatched. CDR3 nucleotide sequence: TGTGCCAGTAGTATAACCCCAGCGGGAGTCACCGCTGAGCAGTTCTTC. It is translated as CASSITPAGVTAEQFF.

In this sample, this clone turned up a few times. The rearrangement links TRBV9 to TRBJ2-7; 7 nucleotides align to TRBD2. V gave up 4 bases and J gave up 2 bases; unmatched junction bases: 9. The CDR3 length is 15 residues. The germline V gene encodes CDR1 SGDLS and CDR2 YYNGEE. The CDR3: CASSPVSGAPYEQYF. The CDR3 DNA reads as TGTGCCAGCAGCCCCGTGAGCGGGGCTCCCTACGAGCAGTACTTC.

This sequence joins TRBV19 and TRBJ1-5, with 7 bases aligning to TRBD1. Germline CDR1 LNHDA, CDR2 SQIVND (reference sequence). This CDR3 region has 14 residues. V shed 5 bases and J 4 bases; nucleotides not matched to a gene: 5. CDR3 sequence reads: CASSGTAINQPQHF. The CDR3 bases are TGTGCCAGTAGTGGGACAGCGATAAATCAGCCCCAGCATTTT.

The V call is TRBV19, the J call TRBJ1-2; D not resolved. This CDR3 comprises 12 residues. Per germline, CDR1 LNHDA and CDR2 SQIVND (reference sequence). V lost 4 bases, J lost 5 bases, and 8 bases lay in between. The CDR3 DNA is TGTGCCAGTAGTAAGGACGGTTATGGCTACACCTTC. It is translated as CASSKDGYGYTF.

Only a few counts were recorded for this clone. This rearrangement joins TRBV28 to TRBJ1-1, with D possibly being TRBD1 (6 bases). Trimming took off 6 bases at V and 7 bases at J, with 18 bases between the two ends. Germline lookup yields CDR1 MDHEN and CDR2 SYDVKM. This CDR3 contains 14 residues. The CDR3 is CASRTGTTVNEAFF. CDR3 bases: TGTGCCAGCAGGACCGGGACAACCGTCAATGAAGCTTTCTTT. The full variable domain, with the rest looked up from reference TRBV28 and TRBJ1-1, is DVKVTQSSRYLVKRTGEKVFLECVQDMDHENMFWYRQDPGLGLRLIYFSYDVKMKEKGDIPEGYSVSREKKERFSLILESASTNQTSMYLCASRTGTTVNEAFFGQGTRLTVV.

The chain recombines TRBV19 with TRBJ2-7, with D possibly matching TRBD2 (6 bases). Germline CDR1 reads LNHDA; CDR2 reads SQIVND (reference sequence). This CDR3 is 14 amino acids long. Trimming cost V 5 bases and J 3 bases, with 14 bases left between them. Here the CDR3 DNA reads TGTGCCAGTAGTGTGGGGGGTTGGGACTACGAGCAGTACTTC. Its translation: CASSVGGWDYEQYF.

The table lists this clone with a few counts. The chain links TRBV4-1 to TRBJ2-7; 7 nucleotides agree with TRBD1. V trimming: 0 bases; J trimming: 12 bases; junction bases outside the gene matches: 8. The CDR3 totals 13 residues. Germline CDR1 MGHRA, CDR2 YSYEKL. CDR3: CASSQERSGQSYF. CDR3 in DNA: TGCGCCAGCAGCCAAGAGAGGTCGGGACAGTCGTACTTC.

This chain links TRBV27 with TRBJ2-2; D is uncertain. The CDR3 totals 14 residues. The germline gives CDR1 MNHEY, CDR2 SMNVEV (reference sequence). Deletions cut 7 bases from V and 2 bases from J, with 11 bases between. CDR3 in amino acids: CASNPRANTGELFF. DNA of the CDR3: TGTGCCAGCAACCCCCGGGCCAACACCGGGGAGCTGTTTTTT.